This TCR beta chain was identified in a study of cytomegalovirus exposure and HLA in healthy donors. Study background: T cells numbering around 190 million yielded some 120 million unique TCR beta sequences in an earlier analysis.

V shed 1 base and J 4 bases; nucleotides not matched to a gene: 0. Germline CDR1 and CDR2: SEHNR and FQNEAQ (reference sequence). The CDR3 sequence is 15 residues long. The PCR made use of 60 Vbeta and 13 Jbeta primers. Libraries were prepared by immunoSEQ multiplex PCR; TCRdb keeps only in-frame clonotypes and omits some of them. The data show under 150,000 clones, roughly 9% seen once. Sequencing was performed on PBMCs. This rearrangement joins TRBV7-9 to TRBJ2-5, with TRBD2 matching over 13 bases. The TCR comes from a man aged 30 to 39 in good health and CMV-seronegative. For the CDR3, the DNA is TGTGCCAGCAGCTTAGGACTAGCGGGAGGAGAGACCCAGTACTTC. This gives the protein CASSLGLAGGETQYF.